These 9 T cell receptor beta chains were sequenced from one sample in a study of blood T cell repertoires in COVID-19. Sequencing used immunoSEQ multiplex PCR; TCRdb keeps in-frame clones, though not all of them. Of about 280,000 clones listed, 85% were seen once; the top ten hold 2% to 3%. Specimen: PBMCs or T cells enriched from blood (not recorded which). The receptors come from a woman between 50 and 59 years old who had recovered from COVID-19.

The rearrangement uses TRBV11-2 and TRBJ1-4, with a weak D call TRBD1 (5 bases). The CDR3 runs to 18 residues. V shed 5 bases and J shed 3 bases, with 22 bases lying between them. Germline assignment: CDR1 SGHAT and CDR2 FQNNGV. The CDR3: CASSRFAGGGPANEKLFF. CDR3 sequence (DNA): TGTGCCAGCAGCCGCTTCGCTGGGGGAGGTCCAGCTAATGAAAAACTGTTTTTT.

V is TRBV5-4 and J is TRBJ2-7, with TRBD2 matching over 9 bases. V lost 4 bases to trimming and J lost 5 bases; unmatched junction nucleotides: 10. Germline CDR1 reads SGHNT; CDR2 reads YYREEE (reference sequence). The CDR3 totals 15 residues. The CDR3 nucleotides are TGTGCCAGCAGCGCCTTAGCGGGAGCTCGCGACGAGCAGTACTTC. Protein: CASSALAGARDEQYF.

V gene TRBV7-9 combines with J gene TRBJ1-1; 9 bases are shared with TRBD1. The V gene's germline CDR1 is SEHNR and CDR2 FQNEAQ (reference sequence). The CDR3 is 18 amino acids. With V trimmed by 4 bases and J by 1 base, 13 bases remained unmatched. CDR3 residues: CASSSSRDRVTRNTEAFF. CDR3 in DNA: TGTGCCAGCAGCTCCTCCCGGGACAGGGTGACGCGGAACACTGAAGCTTTCTTT. The full variable domain, in which reference TRBV7-9 and TRBJ1-1 provide the parts outside the CDR3, is DTGVSQNPRHKITKRGQNVTFRCDPISEHNRLYWYRQTLGQGPEFLTYFQNEAQLEKSRLLSDRFSAERPKGSFSTLEIQRTEQGDSAMYLCASSSSRDRVTRNTEAFFGQGTRLTVV.

This chain joins TRBV5-8 and TRBJ1-1, with 12 positions matching TRBD1. Germline V CDR1 and CDR2: SGHTS, YDEGEE. V dropped 5 bases and J dropped 0; count of bases not matched to a gene: 5. This CDR3 is built from 16 residues. CDR3: CASRSGTGGLNTEAFF. CDR3 sequence (DNA): TGTGCCAGCAGGTCCGGGACAGGGGGCCTGAACACTGAAGCTTTCTTT.

The rearrangement uses TRBV7-2 and TRBJ1-3, with TRBD1 identical over 7 bases. Germline V gene data show CDR1 as SGHTA and CDR2 as FQGNSA. The CDR3 consists of 17 residues. V gave up 1 base and J gave up 0 bases; unmatched junction bases: 6. Here the CDR3 DNA reads TGTGCCAGCAGCTTAGAGAACAGGGGATTCTCTGGAAACACCATATATTTT. Protein sequence: CASSLENRGFSGNTIYF.

The chain links TRBV6-5 to TRBJ2-7, with 9 bases fitting TRBD1. Germline trimming cut 6 bases from V and 1 base from J; bases unmatched to any gene: 7. The CDR3 is 15 residues long. Germline CDR1 is MNHEY and CDR2 is SVGAGI. In DNA form, the CDR3 reads TGTGCCAGCAGAAGGGACAGGGCTGGATCCTACGAGCAGTACTTC. Amino acids: CASRRDRAGSYEQYF.

The chain carries TRBV21-1 and TRBJ2-7; TRBD2 was called by the table and not checked on the DNA. TRBV21-1 is a pseudogene segment. CDR3 length equals 14 residues. The CDR3 here is CASSKPDWGDEQYF. The CDR3 DNA is TGTGCCAGCAGCAAACCCGATTGGGGGGACGAGCAGTACTTC.

In its sample, this clone was seen a few times. V gene TRBV7-8 combines with J gene TRBJ2-1, with 12 nucleotides matching TRBD2. V lost 4 bases to trimming and J lost 6 bases; unmatched junction nucleotides: 10. This CDR3 spans 17 amino acids. Germline V gene data show CDR1 as SGHVS and CDR2 as FQNEAQ. The chain's CDR3 is CASSSRLAGEIFNEQFF. CDR3 DNA sequence: TGTGCCAGCAGCTCCCGACTAGCGGGAGAGATTTTCAATGAGCAGTTCTTC.

As DNA, the CDR3 is TGTGCCAGCTCACCGTCGGGCACAGATACGCAGTATTTT. Protein sequence: CASSPSGTDTQYF. The chain is built from TRBV18 and TRBJ2-3, with D uncertain. Trimming removed 3 bases at V and 1 base at J, with 5 bases between. The germline V gene encodes CDR1 KGHSH and CDR2 LQKENI. The CDR3 runs to 13 residues.